A single sample is the source of the 15 T cell receptor beta chains below, sequenced in a study of blood T cell repertoires in COVID-19. TCRdb's copy holds only in-frame clones and misses some; the assay was immunoSEQ multiplex PCR. The table shows hundreds of thousands of clones, with around nine tenths occurring only once. Specimen: PBMCs or T cells enriched from blood (not recorded which). These receptors came from a man in his sixties who had recovered from COVID-19.

A few counts support this clone. The V call is TRBV19, the J call TRBJ1-5; possible D gene TRBD1, 6 bases. Looked up from germline, CDR1 is LNHDA and CDR2 is SQIVND (reference sequence). The germline V and J ends were trimmed by 2 bases and 5 bases, with 7 bases remaining between them. The CDR3 runs 13 residues. CDR3 nucleotide sequence: TGTGCCAGTAGTATACAGGGGTATCAGCCCCAGCATTTT. It translates to CASSIQGYQPQHF.

V is TRBV28 and J is TRBJ1-5, with D perhaps TRBD1 (6 bases). The germline V and J ends were trimmed by 10 bases and 11 bases, with 24 bases remaining between them. This CDR3 spans 14 amino acids. CDR1 is MDHEN, CDR2 SYDVKM, per germline. The CDR3 here is CATSGAALDRSQHF. As DNA, the CDR3 is TGTGCCACCTCAGGGGCAGCCCTCGATCGGTCCCAGCATTTT.

V is TRBV6-5 and J is TRBJ2-5; D gene unclear. The germline V gene encodes CDR1 MNHEY and CDR2 SVGAGI. Trimming pared 3 bases from V and 0 bases from J, leaving 8 bases between. CDR3 length: 14 residues. In nucleotides, the CDR3 is TGTGCCAGCAGTTATGGGCACAACCAAGAGACCCAGTACTTC. Translation: CASSYGHNQETQYF.

The chain recombines TRBV18 with TRBJ2-1, with 9 nucleotides matching TRBD2. With V trimmed by 0 bases and J by 0 bases, 6 bases remained unmatched. Germline lookup yields CDR1 KGHSH and CDR2 LQKENI. This CDR3 has 18 amino acids. The DNA of the CDR3 is TGTGCCAGCTCACCACCAACTTCTAGCGGGGACTCCTACAATGAGCAGTTCTTC. This gives the protein CASSPPTSSGDSYNEQFF.

V and J are TRBV5-4 and TRBJ1-2; 8 bases are shared with TRBD1. The ends lost 4 bases at V and 8 bases at J; junction bases unmatched: 13. Per germline, CDR1 SGHNT and CDR2 YYREEE (reference sequence). The CDR3 sequence is 15 residues long. The CDR3 nucleotides read TGTGCCAGCAGCAAACCCGGGACAGGTGATGGCGGCTACACCTTC. This translates into CASSKPGTGDGGYTF.

The rearrangement uses TRBV5-1 and TRBJ1-1, with TRBD1 matching 7 bases. V shed 0 bases, J shed 1 base, and the junction held 3 bases outside the gene matches. The CDR3 runs 15 residues. The germline gives CDR1 SGHRS, CDR2 YFSETQ. The CDR3: CASSLGTGANTEAFF. The CDR3 DNA reads as TGCGCCAGCAGCTTGGGCACAGGGGCGAACACTGAAGCTTTCTTT.

This clone was observed once. The genes are TRBV2 and TRBJ1-2; no clear D gene. The CDR3 has 14 amino acids. Germline loops: CDR1 SNHLY, CDR2 FYNNEI. V was pared by 5 bases and J by 4 bases, with 14 bases between. The CDR3 region has the DNA TGTGCCAGCAGTTTCAGAAGCGAGGGCTATGGCTACACCTTC. This codes for CASSFRSEGYGYTF.

This sequence joins TRBV15 and TRBJ2-7, with TRBD1 identical over 7 bases. Germline assignment: CDR1 LNHNV and CDR2 YYDKDF (reference sequence). CDR3 length: 16 residues. V was pared by 3 bases and J by 0 bases, with 8 bases of the junction left unmatched. This CDR3 is CATSSFAGTASYEQYF. CDR3 nucleotide sequence: TGTGCCACCAGCAGCTTCGCCGGGACAGCCTCCTACGAGCAGTACTTC.

This rearrangement joins TRBV3-1 (or the pseudogene TRBV3-2) to TRBJ2-2; the match to TRBD1 covers 7 bases. CDR1 is LGHDT, CDR2 YNNKEL, per germline (reference sequence). The CDR3 extends over 16 amino acids. V lost 5 bases and J lost 1; bases outside the gene matches: 7. DNA for the CDR3: TGTGCCAGCAGCTTAAGGGGACAGTGGAACACCGGGGAGCTGTTTTTT. Amino acid sequence: CASSLRGQWNTGELFF.

V usage is TRBV6-6 and J usage is TRBJ2-2, with 11 bases that match TRBD2. Per germline, CDR1 MNHNY and CDR2 SVGAGI (reference sequence). The CDR3 sequence is 17 residues long. Unmatched junction bases numbered 10, after V lost 5 bases and J lost 5 bases. In DNA form, the CDR3 reads TGTGCCAGCAGTCCTACTAGCGGGGGACCGAGGACCGGGGAGCTGTTTTTT. Translated, it gives CASSPTSGGPRTGELFF.

The V call is TRBV4-1, the J call TRBJ2-5, with 13 nucleotides matching TRBD2. The germline gives CDR1 MGHRA, CDR2 YSYEKL. The CDR3 consists of 21 residues. V lost 4 bases to trimming and J lost 1 base; unmatched junction nucleotides: 18. In DNA, the CDR3 is TGCGCCAGCAGCCCCGCCGGGGCTGGACTAGCGGGAGCCGTGGGCCAAGAGACCCAGTACTTC. This gives the protein CASSPAGAGLAGAVGQETQYF.

This chain connects TRBV7-9 to TRBJ1-1; 7 bases align to TRBD1. Germline V lookup: CDR1 SEHNR, CDR2 FQNEAQ (reference sequence). The CDR3 extends over 14 amino acids. The ends lost 4 bases at V and 0 bases at J; junction bases unmatched: 2. CDR3 protein: CASSSGTVNTEAFF. The DNA for the CDR3 is TGTGCCAGCAGCTCCGGGACAGTGAACACTGAAGCTTTCTTT.

The genes are TRBV19 and TRBJ1-6; D might be TRBD1 (6 bases). Germline CDR1 reads LNHDA; CDR2 reads SQIVND (reference sequence). CDR3 size: 13 residues. Deletions cut 4 bases from V and 9 bases from J, with 10 bases between. The CDR3 is CASSTGVFSPLHF. In nucleotides, the CDR3 is TGTGCCAGTAGTACAGGGGTCTTTTCACCCCTCCACTTT.

The chain couples TRBV6-2 or TRBV6-3 to TRBJ2-7; the match to TRBD2 covers 7 bases. In germline, CDR1 is MNHEY, CDR2 SVGEGT. V lost 3 bases, J lost 4 bases, and 6 bases stayed unmatched. This CDR3 comprises 14 residues. DNA for the CDR3: TGTGCCAGCAGTTATCGGGGAGGGAGATACGAGCAGTACTTC. It is translated as CASSYRGGRYEQYF.

This clone was counted once. The chain combines TRBV6-5 with TRBJ2-7; D might be TRBD2 (5 bases). The V gene's germline CDR1 is MNHEY and CDR2 SVGAGI. The length of the CDR3 is 15 residues. The V end was cut by 7 bases, the J end by 4 bases, with 20 bases between. CDR3 coding DNA: TGTGCCAGCAACCGACTCAGTGGGAGTGGTTACGAGCAGTACTTC. The encoded protein is CASNRLSGSGYEQYF.